This T cell receptor (beta chain) was retrieved from a study of cytomegalovirus exposure and HLA in healthy donors. 13 Jbeta primers and 60 Vbeta primers were used for the PCR. TCRdb's copy holds only in-frame clones and misses some; the assay was immunoSEQ multiplex PCR. The sample carries about 130,000 clones, approximately 85% recorded once. Trimming took 8 bases from V and 1 from J, leaving 6 bases between them. From germline, CDR1 is MNHNS and CDR2 SASEGT. CDR3 length equals 13 residues. This chain joins TRBV6-1 and TRBJ2-6; D might be TRBD2 (6 bases). This TCR came from a boy between 10 and 17 years old in good health and CMV-seronegative. Sequencing input: PBMCs. CDR3 DNA sequence: TGTGCCAGCCGGGGGTCTGGGGCCAACGTCCTGACTTTC. Translation gives CASRGSGANVLTF.